These 5 T cell receptor beta chains came from one sample sequenced in a study of regulatory and conventional T cells in RAG deficiency. Sequencing used immunoSEQ multiplex PCR; TCRdb keeps in-frame clones, though not all of them. Of 25,000 to 35,000 clones listed, 85% to 90% were seen once; the top ten hold 5% to 6.5%. These records were also assigned to another study, of regulatory T cells. That source adds: Amplification used 52 TRBV primers and 13 TRBJ primers.

Specimen: CD8+ T cells sorted from blood. The receptors come from a human donor in good health.

This clone showed up just a few times. The chain links TRBV6-1 to TRBJ2-3; 7 positions match TRBD2. The V and J ends lost 0 bases and 6 bases, in that order; junction bases with no gene match: 3. The length of the CDR3 is 14 residues. CDR1 and CDR2 (germline): MNHNS, SASEGT. The CDR3: CASSEARGFDTQYF. The CDR3 DNA is TGTGCCAGCAGTGAAGCGCGGGGGTTCGATACGCAGTATTTT.

V and J are TRBV2 and TRBJ2-7; D unresolved. The V and J ends lost 4 bases and 5 bases respectively, with 3 bases between them. The CDR3 is made up of 10 amino acids. Germline V gives CDR1 SNHLY, CDR2 FYNNEI. CDR3 sequence (DNA): TGTGCCAGCAGTGTCCACGAGCAGTACTTC. Translated: CASSVHEQYF.

V gene TRBV2 combines with J gene TRBJ2-3, with TRBD2 matching 12 bases. The V gene end was trimmed by 6 bases and the J gene end by 0 bases; junction bases not matched to a gene: 10. Germline V gives CDR1 SNHLY, CDR2 FYNNEI. This CDR3 contains 18 residues. This chain's CDR3 is CASSDRLAGEPSTDTQYF. The CDR3 DNA reads as TGTGCCAGCAGCGACCGACTAGCGGGAGAACCCAGCACAGATACGCAGTATTTT.

The chain joins TRBV25-1 to TRBJ2-7; D perhaps matches TRBD1 (6 bases). CDR1 and CDR2 (germline): MGHDK, SYGVNS. The V and J ends lost 2 bases and 4 bases respectively, with 12 bases between them. The CDR3 has 14 residues. Written as DNA, the CDR3 is TGTGCCAGCAGTGAAACCGCAACAGGGTACGAGCAGTACTTC. Translated, it gives CASSETATGYEQYF.

J is TRBJ1-3 and V is TRBV4-1; tentative D call: TRBD1 (5 bases). CDR1 MGHRA and CDR2 YSYEKL come from the germline V gene. V was clipped by 1 base and J by 2 bases, with 15 bases between them. This CDR3 comprises 17 residues. Here the CDR3 DNA reads TGCGCCAGCAGCCAAGTGCTGGGGCCGGACACTGGAAACACCATATATTTT. Protein sequence: CASSQVLGPDTGNTIYF.